The present T cell receptor beta chain was sequenced within a study of blood T cell repertoires in COVID-19. Study summary: Both acute and convalescent COVID-19 samples were obtained from the United States, Italy and Spain. PBMCs, B-cell-depleted T cells, or T cells provided the cDNA or gDNA that made up the material.

The CDR3 consists of 14 residues. V shed 5 bases, J shed 5 bases, and the junction held 8 bases outside the gene matches. Germline lookup yields CDR1 MDHEN and CDR2 SYDVKM. As handled by the study authors: Cell counts per sample came from amplifying reference gene primers. This table comes from immunoSEQ multiplex PCR, and its TCRdb copy is limited to in-frame clones, with some not included. V, J and clone size are taken as reported in that table, and D and trimming were inferred from the DNA itself. The table includes 150,000 to 200,000 clones, roughly 76% detected once. This TCR was sampled from a middle-aged woman with COVID-19, enrolled during active disease. V usage is TRBV28 and J usage is TRBJ1-2; 7 bases are shared with TRBD1. Sequencing input: peripheral blood. Here the CDR3 reads CASSPLRGLYGYTF. The CDR3 DNA reads as TGTGCCAGCAGTCCCCTAAGGGGGCTATATGGCTACACCTTC.